This TCR beta chain came from a study of post-analysis software for immune sequencing data. Study as a whole: Both relapsing-remitting and secondary progressive multiple sclerosis featured among the disease courses, as did progressive-relapsing multiple sclerosis.

Tagging with unique molecular identifiers was a feature of the TCR beta cDNA libraries. The yield from approximately 1 to 10 million T cells was roughly 0.5 million cDNA molecules in total. From the PCR reads, TCRdb called clonotypes with MiXCR, one entry per CDR3 protein. The sample has 800,000 to 950,000 distinct CDR3 sequences, under 70% seen once. With regard to this clonotype: Its cognate antigen is unknown.

Study-level findings and limits: When compared against controls, multiple sclerosis patients showed significantly lower normalized Chao1 diversity. Same-batch samples co-clustered strongly by F measure.

The sequencing sample was made of blood. This sequence was found in a girl aged 5 to 17 with multiple sclerosis.

The CDR3 is CASSFVTGGHYGYTF. The CDR3 nucleotides read TGTGCCAGCAGTTTTGTGACAGGGGGCCACTATGGCTACACCTTC. The rearrangement joins TRBV12-3 or TRBV12-4 to TRBJ1-2; 10 bases are shared with TRBD1. The CDR3 consists of 15 residues. With 3 bases clipped from V and 3 bases from J, the junction kept 4 bases outside the gene matches.